This T cell receptor beta chain was retrieved from a study of metastatic and nonmetastatic thyroid tumors. Study at large: Repertoire comparisons spanned blood and tumor or nodule tissue from malignant and benign thyroid patients. General study results and limits: When malignant thyroid tumors were compared with benign nodules, TCR beta diversity was reportedly significantly higher in the malignant tumors. This held in both blood and tumor samples.

This clone was found many times. Its antigen is not identified. Authors' methods: CDR3 was compared across clinicopathological groups, and the resulting differences were used to build a distant-metastasis classifier for papillary thyroid cancer. MiXCR reprocessed the PCR reads for TCRdb. The V and J calls and clone size are TCRdb's, not the authors'. Here the sample spans nearly 25,000 clones, over 10% being singletons. Patients were all untreated before their thyroid surgery. The sample comprised blood. This clonotype originated in a female donor with papillary thyroid cancer or a benign thyroid nodule (not recorded which). Some clones in this sample may be carry-over from other donors' samples.

The CDR3 nucleotides read TGTGCCAGCAGCCAGTTCCCGCGGGACACAGATACGCAGTATTTT. Protein product: CASSQFPRDTDTQYF. J is TRBJ2-3 and V is TRBV3-1; perhaps TRBD2 as D (6 bases). Looked up from germline, CDR1 is LGHDT and CDR2 is YNNKEL (reference sequence). Between the trimmed V and J ends, which lost 3 bases and 2 bases, there was a span of 12 bases. The CDR3 extends over 15 amino acids.